These 23 T cell receptor beta chains originate from one sample sequenced in a study of shared clonotypes between healthy human individuals. Libraries were prepared by immunoSEQ multiplex PCR; TCRdb keeps only in-frame clonotypes and omits some of them. This table holds roughly 810,000 clones, 96% found once. The naive CD8 fraction comprised CD45RO-negative cells positively selected for CCR7 and excluded terminally differentiated effector memory CD45RA+ cells. Sequenced sample: naive CD8+ T cells sorted from blood. These receptors all come from a man aged 25 to 45 in good health.

The chain couples TRBV28 to TRBJ2-7; TRBD1 agrees at 9 bases. This CDR3 is 14 amino acids long. Germline assignment: CDR1 MDHEN and CDR2 SYDVKM. The J segment lost 4 bases and the V segment lost 8 bases, leaving 9 bases of the junction unmatched. CDR3 sequence reads: CASGPGQGGYEQYF. The DNA of the CDR3 is TGTGCCAGCGGACCGGGACAGGGAGGGTACGAGCAGTACTTC.

The chain couples TRBV15 to TRBJ2-7; the D call may be TRBD1 or TRBD2 (6 bases each). V was trimmed by 5 bases and J by 5 bases, leaving 19 bases between them. Germline CDR1 LNHNV, CDR2 YYDKDF (reference sequence). This CDR3 region has 15 residues. In DNA form, the CDR3 reads TGTGCCACCAGCGGGCGTTTAGGGGGGTTCCACGAGCAGTACTTC. Translating gives CATSGRLGGFHEQYF. The full variable domain, its missing parts supplied by reference TRBV15 and TRBJ2-7, is DAMVIQNPRYQVTQFGKPVTLSCSQTLNHNVMYWYQQKSSQAPKLLFHYYDKDFNNEADTPDNFQSRRPNTSFCFLDIRSPGLGDTAMYLCATSGRLGGFHEQYFGPGTRLTVT.

The V gene is TRBV28, the J gene TRBJ2-1; maybe TRBD2 (6 bases). Per the germline V gene, CDR1 is MDHEN and CDR2 is SYDVKM. The CDR3 totals 17 residues. Between the trimmed V and J ends, which lost 6 bases and 6 bases, there was a span of 24 bases. CDR3 protein: CASSQPWNTSLGNEQFF. The CDR3, as DNA: TGTGCCAGCAGCCAACCATGGAATACTAGCTTGGGCAATGAGCAGTTCTTC.

The gene calls are TRBV27 and TRBJ1-5; D possibly corresponds to TRBD1 (5 bases). V lost 8 bases and J lost 7, with 12 bases in between. The CDR3 extends over 12 amino acids. Germline loops: CDR1 MNHEY, CDR2 SMNVEV (reference sequence). This CDR3 reads CASGQGWQPQHF. The CDR3 DNA reads TGTGCCAGCGGGCAGGGTTGGCAGCCCCAGCATTTT.

The V and J genes are TRBV10-3 and TRBJ2-1, with 7 bases that match TRBD2. The CDR3 spans 15 residues. Germline values: CDR1 ENHRY, CDR2 SYGVKD. Unmatched junction bases numbered 10, after V lost 9 bases and J lost 2 bases. The chain's CDR3 is CAIWEGTSTYNEQFF. CDR3 in DNA: TGTGCCATTTGGGAGGGGACCTCCACCTACAATGAGCAGTTCTTC.

The chain employs TRBV27 and TRBJ1-3; D is undetermined. The CDR3 spans 14 residues. Trimming pared 2 bases from V and 8 bases from J, leaving 13 bases between. The germline CDR1 and CDR2 sequences are MNHEY and SMNVEV (reference sequence). As DNA, the CDR3 is TGTGCCAGCAGTTTAGGAGGGAATCTGGACACCATATATTTT. Translating it yields CASSLGGNLDTIYF.

This chain links TRBV29-1 with TRBJ2-7; a weak D match, TRBD2 (6 bases). With 7 bases removed from V and 2 bases from J, the gap between germline ends came to 18 bases. CDR3 length: 14 amino acids. In germline, CDR1 is SQVTM, CDR2 ANQGSEA. CDR3 protein: CSASGGVRPYEQYF. The DNA of the CDR3 is TGCAGCGCCTCGGGCGGGGTAAGGCCCTACGAGCAGTACTTC.

Here the CDR3 reads CASGRVDQETQYF. The CDR3 bases are TGTGCCAGCGGCCGGGTGGACCAAGAGACCCAGTACTTC. This chain connects TRBV28 to TRBJ2-5; D remains unclear. V lost 8 bases to trimming and J lost 0 bases, with 10 bases between them. The CDR3 extends over 13 amino acids. CDR1 is MDHEN and CDR2 is SYDVKM in the germline V gene.

The V call is TRBV27, the J call TRBJ2-4, with D possibly called TRBD1 or TRBD2 (5 bases each). V gave up 3 bases and J gave up 6 bases, with 12 bases separating them. Germline lookup yields CDR1 MNHEY and CDR2 SMNVEV (reference sequence). This CDR3 contains 14 residues. CDR3 residues: CASSLPGLGNIQYF. The DNA of the CDR3 is TGTGCCAGCAGTTTGCCGGGGCTCGGAAACATTCAGTACTTC.

The genes are TRBV13 and TRBJ2-2; 10 bases line up with TRBD1. The germline V gene encodes CDR1 PRHDT and CDR2 FYEKMQ (reference sequence). The CDR3 loop spans 17 amino acids. V dropped 4 bases and J dropped 2; count of bases not matched to a gene: 7. DNA for the CDR3: TGTGCCAGCAGCTCAATCCGGGACAGGGGCAACACCGGGGAGCTGTTTTTT. It codes for CASSSIRDRGNTGELFF.

J is TRBJ2-7 and V is TRBV4-1; D possibly corresponds to TRBD2 (5 bases). The germline V gene has CDR1 MGHRA and CDR2 YSYEKL. The V and J ends lost 0 bases and 3 bases respectively, with 15 bases between them. This CDR3 is 16 amino acids long. This chain's CDR3 is CASSQDLLAASYEQYF. For the CDR3, the DNA is TGCGCCAGCAGCCAAGATCTTCTAGCAGCAAGCTACGAGCAGTACTTC.

This clone was observed once. This rearrangement joins TRBV6-1 to TRBJ2-7, with a weak D call TRBD1 (5 bases). This CDR3 comprises 13 residues. Germline lookup yields CDR1 MNHNS and CDR2 SASEGT. V lost 4 bases and J lost 7, with 14 bases in between. CDR3 amino acids: CASSAIGAEEQYF. The CDR3 DNA reads TGTGCCAGCAGTGCGATAGGGGCCGAAGAGCAGTACTTC.

V usage is TRBV7-9 and J usage is TRBJ2-3; no firm D call. V was trimmed by 3 bases and J by 4 bases, leaving 20 bases between them. Germline CDR1 reads SEHNR; CDR2 reads FQNEAQ (reference sequence). This CDR3 is 17 amino acids long. CDR3 DNA: TGTGCCAGCAGCTTGCCTCTGAACATAAACCCCCCAGATACGCAGTATTTT. Amino acids: CASSLPLNINPPDTQYF.

This clone has just a few counts. The chain carries TRBV9 and TRBJ1-2; 9 bases are shared with TRBD1. CDR1 is SGDLS and CDR2 is YYNGEE in the germline V gene. The CDR3 extends over 14 amino acids. Losses at the gene ends were 3 bases for V and 6 bases for J; bases not matched to a gene: 6. CDR3 nucleotides: TGTGCCAGCAGCGCGGACAGGGGTGTCGATGGCTACACCTTC. This translates into CASSADRGVDGYTF. The full variable domain, its missing parts supplied by reference TRBV9 and TRBJ1-2, is DSGVTQTPKHLITATGQRVTLRCSPRSGDLSVYWYQQSLDQGLQFLIQYYNGEERAKGNILERFSAQQFPDLHSELNLSSLELGDSALYFCASSADRGVDGYTFGSGTRLTVV.

This chain links TRBV11-2 with TRBJ2-3; possibly TRBD1 for D (5 bases). This CDR3 contains 17 residues. Germline CDR1 and CDR2: SGHAT and FQNNGV. V lost 2 bases, J lost 3 bases, and 18 bases lay in between. CDR3 DNA: TGTGCCAGCAGCTTACCCCGGGTTCCTCAGGGAACAGATACGCAGTATTTT. This translates into CASSLPRVPQGTDTQYF.

J is TRBJ2-7 and V is TRBV5-4; D is undetermined. Germline lookup yields CDR1 SGHNT and CDR2 YYREEE (reference sequence). There are 14 residues in the CDR3. V lost 3 bases and J lost 4, with 14 bases in between. This chain's CDR3 is CASSSTDKLYEQYF. CDR3 bases: TGTGCCAGCAGCTCCACAGACAAACTTTACGAGCAGTACTTC.

This chain joins TRBV27 and TRBJ1-1, with D possibly matching TRBD1 (6 bases). Germline assignment: CDR1 MNHEY and CDR2 SMNVEV (reference sequence). This CDR3 spans 14 amino acids. The V end was cut by 6 bases, the J end by 0 bases, with 11 bases between. The CDR3 spells CASRMGAVNTEAFF. CDR3 coding DNA: TGTGCCAGCAGGATGGGGGCGGTGAACACTGAAGCTTTCTTT.

V and J are TRBV29-1 and TRBJ2-5; 10 bases fit TRBD2. The germline V gene encodes CDR1 SQVTM and CDR2 ANQGSEA. J gave up 4 bases and V 0 bases, and 11 bases lay outside the gene matches. This CDR3 spans 17 amino acids. The CDR3 sequence is CSVEDGLAGVIAETQYF. The CDR3 DNA is TGCAGCGTTGAAGATGGGCTAGCGGGAGTAATAGCAGAGACCCAGTACTTC.

Here the CDR3 reads CARTQANVLTF. CDR3 coding DNA: TGTGCCAGGACGCAGGCCAACGTCCTGACTTTC. The chain joins TRBV7-3 to TRBJ2-6; D unresolved. The CDR3 extends over 11 amino acids. Germline assignment: CDR1 SGHTA and CDR2 FQGTGA. V lost 9 bases and J 6 bases, leaving 6 bases between the germline ends.

A note on this clone: The sample carries other DNA sequences with the same CDR3. The V and J genes are TRBV9 and TRBJ2-1; D uncertain. V was cut by 0 bases and J by 7 bases, with 8 bases left in between. The length of the CDR3 is 13 residues. CDR1 and CDR2 (germline): SGDLS, YYNGEE. In DNA form, the CDR3 reads TGTGCCAGCAGCGTAGGTGACTCAAATGAGCAGTTCTTC. This gives the protein CASSVGDSNEQFF.

The V and J genes are TRBV9 and TRBJ2-1, with 11 bases fitting TRBD2. Germline V gene lookup returns CDR1 SGDLS and CDR2 YYNGEE. The CDR3 has 17 amino acids. Trimming at V came to 3 bases and at J to 12 bases, leaving 17 bases not matched to a gene. CDR3 amino acids: CASSEKLAGAPTNGQFF. The CDR3 nucleotides read TGTGCCAGCAGCGAAAAACTAGCGGGAGCCCCCACTAACGGGCAGTTCTTC.

This chain links TRBV4-2 with TRBJ2-1, with 7 bases aligning to TRBD2. V shed 0 bases and J 0 bases; nucleotides not matched to a gene: 8. The germline V gene encodes CDR1 LGHNA and CDR2 YNFKEQ. The CDR3 has 18 residues. The chain's CDR3 is CASSQDRSSGPSYNEQFF. The CDR3 nucleotides are TGTGCCAGCAGCCAAGATAGGTCTAGCGGTCCCTCCTACAATGAGCAGTTCTTC.

The V and J genes are TRBV27 and TRBJ1-2; a possible D gene is TRBD1 (5 bases). Germline V gives CDR1 MNHEY, CDR2 SMNVEV (reference sequence). This CDR3 region has 16 residues. Deletions cut 3 bases from V and 5 bases from J, with 19 bases between. CDR3 amino acids: CASSFVGGRQIYGYTF. The CDR3 DNA follows: TGTGCCAGCAGTTTTGTCGGGGGTAGACAGATTTATGGCTACACCTTC.